The clone carrying this T cell receptor (beta chain) occurred a few times. TCRdb itself ran the 5' RACE reads through MiXCR, one entry per CDR3 protein. The table records 400,000 to 500,000 distinct CDR3 sequences, approximately 25% of them present only once. This sample stems from a study of T-cell memory formation after mild COVID-19. Germline values: CDR1 SNHLY, CDR2 FYNNEI. With V trimmed by 2 bases and J by 3 bases, 6 bases remained unmatched. The CDR3 consists of 17 residues. The V and J genes are TRBV2 and TRBJ1-6, with 8 positions matching TRBD1. This receptor was identified in an adult woman who had mild COVID-19 (a few samples of this study predate the infection). Cell type and time point are not known. Sequencing was carried out using PBMCs or a T cell subset sorted from them (not recorded which). CDR3 amino acids: CASSETLGQGYNSPLHF. Here the CDR3 DNA reads TGTGCCAGCAGTGAAACGTTAGGACAGGGCTATAATTCACCCCTCCACTTT.